The following is a TCR beta chain sequence with its context. Survey-level resolution applied to immunoSEQ assay v3.0. Method: immunoSEQ multiplex PCR; TCRdb's copy keeps in-frame clones and lacks some. Here the sample spans about 21,000 clones, around 76% being singletons. The sample comes from a study of long-term antiretroviral therapy in people with HIV. V lost 5 bases to trimming and J lost 6 bases, with 13 bases between them. Germline CDR1 is SGHVS and CDR2 is FNYEAQ. This CDR3 spans 13 amino acids. This TCR was sampled from a woman between 35 and 50 years old with HIV. Sample: unsorted PBMCs, taken less than 1.8 years before starting antiretroviral therapy. The gene calls are TRBV7-6 and TRBJ1-2, with TRBD1 as a possible D gene (5 bases). In nucleotides, the CDR3 is TGTGCCAGCAGCCCGACGGACAAAGATGGCTACACCTTC. Amino acids: CASSPTDKDGYTF.